The 5 T cell receptor beta chains in this list originate from one sample, sequenced in a study of T cell responses to AZD1222 COVID-19 vaccine. Assay used: immunoSEQ multiplex PCR; TCRdb lists only in-frame clones, some missing. The sample holds roughly 120,000 clones, nearly 90% seen once. Source: peripheral blood, taken on day 0 of AZD1222 vaccination. The receptors were sampled from an adult in good health.

V usage is TRBV29-1 and J usage is TRBJ1-1; tentatively, D is TRBD1 (5 bases). CDR3 length equals 13 residues. Trimming took 3 bases from V and 1 from J, leaving 9 bases between them. Germline V lookup: CDR1 SQVTM, CDR2 ANQGSEA. The CDR3 is CSVEVGPNTEAFF. As DNA, the CDR3 is TGCAGCGTTGAGGTGGGACCGAACACTGAAGCTTTCTTT. Complete variable domain (other parts from reference TRBV29-1 and TRBJ1-1): SAVISQKPSRDICQRGTSLTIQCQVDSQVTMMFWYRQQPGQSLTLIATANQGSEATYESGFVIDKFPISRPNLTFSTLTVSNMSPEDSSIYLCSVEVGPNTEAFFGQGTRLTVV.

The chain joins TRBV18 to TRBJ1-6; D is possibly TRBD1 (6 bases). CDR1 and CDR2 from the germline V gene are KGHSH and LQKENI. The CDR3 is made up of 14 amino acids. V was clipped by 3 bases and J by 9 bases, with 12 bases between them. CDR3 in amino acids: CASSPKGGFSPLHF. In DNA form, the CDR3 reads TGTGCCAGCTCACCTAAAGGGGGTTTTTCACCCCTCCACTTT.

This clone was counted only a few times. V gene TRBV30 combines with J gene TRBJ1-4, with D perhaps matching TRBD1 (5 bases). Trimming cost V 4 bases and J 4 bases, with 22 bases left between them. The CDR3 is made up of 17 amino acids. The germline V gene has CDR1 GTSNPN and CDR2 SVGIG (reference sequence). CDR3 in amino acids: CAWTPGDPSGDNEKLFF. The CDR3 DNA is TGTGCCTGGACTCCGGGGGATCCTAGCGGCGATAATGAAAAACTGTTTTTT.

V is TRBV28 and J is TRBJ1-4; D remains ambiguous. Germline V gene lookup returns CDR1 MDHEN and CDR2 SYDVKM. This CDR3 region has 12 residues. The V end lost 7 bases, the J end lost 6 bases, and 9 bases lay between the germline ends. The CDR3 reads CASTDRYEKLFF. In DNA form, the CDR3 reads TGTGCCAGCACCGACCGGTATGAAAAACTGTTTTTT.

This chain joins TRBV18 and TRBJ2-2; D is unresolved. Germline V CDR1 and CDR2: KGHSH, LQKENI. This CDR3 is 14 amino acids long. V shed 5 bases and J shed 3 bases, with 10 bases lying between them. CDR3 amino acids: CASSRIRDTGELFF. The CDR3 DNA reads TGTGCCAGCTCAAGGATCCGGGACACCGGGGAGCTGTTTTTT.